A single sample is the source of the 21 T cell receptor beta chains below, sequenced in a study of cytomegalovirus exposure and HLA in healthy donors. Clones were sequenced by immunoSEQ multiplex PCR, and TCRdb holds only the in-frame ones, with some missing. The sample shows 250,000 or so clones, around 90% of them seen only once. The material sequenced was PBMCs. The receptors shown here come from a woman aged 18 to 35 in good health and CMV-seronegative.

As concerns this clone: The sample has other DNA sequences that encode this CDR3 too. The chain recombines TRBV6-5 with TRBJ1-5, with D unclear. This CDR3 region has 13 residues. CDR1 and CDR2 from the germline V gene are MNHEY and SVGAGI. Deletions cut 2 bases from V and 4 bases from J, with 6 bases between. The CDR3 nucleotides are TGTGCCAGCAGTTACGGCGGTAATCAGCCCCAGCATTTT. Amino acids: CASSYGGNQPQHF.

V usage is TRBV6-5 and J usage is TRBJ2-5, with D maybe TRBD2 (5 bases). V was pared by 2 bases and J by 3 bases, with 13 bases between. Germline V gene data show CDR1 as MNHEY and CDR2 as SVGAGI. The length of the CDR3 is 15 residues. In DNA, the CDR3 is TGTGCCAGCAGTTACCTAAAGGACGGGGAAGAGACCCAGTACTTC. Translation: CASSYLKDGEETQYF.

This chain links TRBV4-2 with TRBJ2-7; TRBD1 aligns across 10 bases. V lost 4 bases and J lost 3; bases outside the gene matches: 6. This CDR3 spans 15 amino acids. From germline, CDR1 is LGHNA and CDR2 YNFKEQ. The CDR3 DNA reads TGTGCCAGCAGCCGACGGGGGACAGGGGTCTACGAGCAGTACTTC. Translating it yields CASSRRGTGVYEQYF.

The chain joins TRBV28 to TRBJ2-1, with 11 bases identical to TRBD2. The CDR3 covers 16 residues. V dropped 6 bases and J dropped 4; count of bases not matched to a gene: 8. Germline V gene data show CDR1 as MDHEN and CDR2 as SYDVKM. The CDR3 region has the DNA TGTGCCAGCAGCCCTCGACTAGCGGGGAATTACAATGAGCAGTTCTTC. Protein sequence: CASSPRLAGNYNEQFF.

This rearrangement joins TRBV27 to TRBJ2-2; 8 bases match TRBD2. The CDR3 consists of 19 residues. CDR1 is MNHEY, CDR2 SMNVEV, per germline (reference sequence). With V trimmed by 7 bases and J by 3 bases, 19 bases remained unmatched. CDR3 nucleotide sequence: TGTGCCAGCACCTCAATCGGAGCGGGGAGCGGGGGAGACACCGGGGAGCTGTTTTTT. It is translated as CASTSIGAGSGGDTGELFF.

V gene TRBV5-1 combines with J gene TRBJ2-3; 8 bases are shared with TRBD1. This CDR3 is 16 amino acids long. J gave up 3 bases and V 6 bases, and 12 bases lay outside the gene matches. Germline V gene sequence: CDR1 SGHRS, CDR2 YFSETQ. The CDR3 DNA reads TGCGCCAGCACCTTAGGACAGGGTCTCCAAACAGATACGCAGTATTTT. The encoded protein is CASTLGQGLQTDTQYF.

V gene TRBV7-2 combines with J gene TRBJ2-7; 7 bases map to TRBD2. CDR3 length: 16 amino acids. Germline CDR1 reads SGHTA; CDR2 reads FQGNSA. The V and J ends lost 4 bases and 0 bases, in that order; junction bases with no gene match: 9. The chain's CDR3 is CASSWASGASSYEQYF. The CDR3 region has the DNA TGTGCCAGCAGCTGGGCTAGCGGCGCGAGCTCCTACGAGCAGTACTTC. The full variable domain, completed using reference TRBV7-2 and TRBJ2-7, is GAGVSQSPSNKVTEKGKDVELRCDPISGHTALYWYRQSLGQGLEFLIYFQGNSAPDKSGLPSDRFSAERTGGSVSTLTIQRTQQEDSAVYLCASSWASGASSYEQYFGPGTRLTVT.

The chain recombines TRBV6-1 with TRBJ2-3; 9 nucleotides line up with TRBD2. CDR3 length: 16 amino acids. Germline CDR1 reads MNHNS; CDR2 reads SASEGT. V lost 2 bases and J lost 6; bases outside the gene matches: 9. In nucleotides, the CDR3 is TGTGCCAGCAGTGAAACCTTAGCGGGGGCCAGTGATACGCAGTATTTT. Amino acids: CASSETLAGASDTQYF.

V is TRBV5-6 and J is TRBJ2-5; 13 positions agree with TRBD2. The V gene's germline CDR1 is SGHDT and CDR2 YYEEEE. CDR3 size: 17 residues. Trimming took 3 bases from V and 7 from J; bases not matched to a gene: 12. In DNA form, the CDR3 reads TGTGCCAGCAGCTCCCTGACTAGCGGGGGGCCGAGGTGGACCCAGTACTTC. As protein: CASSSLTSGGPRWTQYF.

J is TRBJ1-2 and V is TRBV14; possible D gene TRBD1, 5 bases. The germline CDR1 and CDR2 sequences are SGHDN and FVKESK. Trimming cost V 5 bases and J 4 bases, with 11 bases left between them. CDR3 length equals 13 residues. CDR3 loop: CASSAGGSYGYTF. The CDR3 DNA reads as TGTGCCAGCAGCGCGGGGGGGTCCTATGGCTACACCTTC.

This chain uses TRBV5-1 with TRBJ2-3; 9 bases line up with TRBD2. This CDR3 comprises 18 residues. The V and J ends lost 4 bases and 0 bases, in that order; junction bases with no gene match: 12. Germline V gene data show CDR1 as SGHRS and CDR2 as YFSETQ. The CDR3 DNA reads TGCGCCAGCAGCATGCCGGGACTAGCAGCCACTAGCACAGATACGCAGTATTTT. Encoded protein: CASSMPGLAATSTDTQYF.

This rearrangement joins TRBV18 to TRBJ1-4; D is possibly TRBD1 (5 bases). CDR3 size: 17 residues. V was cut by 6 bases and J by 1 base, with 18 bases left in between. Germline CDR1 and CDR2: KGHSH and LQKENI. The CDR3 protein is CASSAQTGGRTNEKLFF. The CDR3 DNA follows: TGTGCCAGCTCCGCTCAGACCGGGGGGAGAACTAATGAAAAACTGTTTTTT.

The sample holds one count of this clone. The J gene is TRBJ1-3, the V gene TRBV5-1; 8 nucleotides match TRBD1. From germline, CDR1 is SGHRS and CDR2 YFSETQ. The CDR3 runs to 15 residues. Losses at the gene ends were 4 bases for V and 2 bases for J; bases not matched to a gene: 5. CDR3 in amino acids: CASSTDRAPGNTIYF. The DNA of the CDR3 is TGCGCCAGCAGCACGGACAGGGCCCCTGGAAACACCATATATTTT.

This chain links TRBV7-2 with TRBJ1-5; 7 positions agree with TRBD1. CDR1 is SGHTA and CDR2 is FQGNSA in the germline V gene. V trimming: 5 bases; J trimming: 2 bases; junction bases outside the gene matches: 9. This CDR3 has 16 amino acids. The CDR3 spells CASSPQGFWGNQPQHF. CDR3 coding DNA: TGTGCCAGCAGCCCACAGGGGTTCTGGGGCAATCAGCCCCAGCATTTT.

This rearrangement joins TRBV21-1 to TRBJ1-1; the table's D gene call, TRBD1, was not cross checked with the DNA. TRBV21-1 is annotated as a pseudogene. There are 14 residues in the CDR3. CDR3 coding DNA: TGTGCCAGCAGCAGGGGACATCCTTTGGCTGAAGCTTTCTTT. Residues: CASSRGHPLAEAFF.

The chain couples TRBV6-1 to TRBJ2-5; tentative D call: TRBD2 (7 bases). The CDR3 runs 14 residues. Germline V CDR1 and CDR2: MNHNS, SASEGT. V dropped 2 bases and J dropped 5 bases, with 12 bases sitting between them. The chain's CDR3 is CASSESGGRETQYF. CDR3 sequence (DNA): TGTGCCAGCAGTGAATCCGGGGGGCGGGAGACCCAGTACTTC.

The rearrangement joins TRBV5-1 to TRBJ2-2, with D possibly being TRBD1 (5 bases). Germline-derived CDR1 and CDR2 are SGHRS and YFSETQ. The CDR3 sequence is 13 residues long. V lost 4 bases, J lost 3 bases, and 7 bases lay in between. The CDR3 loop is CASSIGDTGELFF. The CDR3 bases are TGCGCCAGCAGCATAGGGGACACCGGGGAGCTGTTTTTT.

The rearrangement links TRBV6-6 to TRBJ1-1; D is possibly TRBD1 (5 bases). This CDR3 has 14 residues. The V and J ends lost 4 bases and 5 bases respectively, with 14 bases between them. The V gene's germline CDR1 is MNHNY and CDR2 SVGAGI (reference sequence). The DNA for the CDR3 is TGTGCCAGCAGTTCCCAGGTCGGGGGGACTGAAGCTTTCTTT. This gives the protein CASSSQVGGTEAFF.

The chain joins TRBV10-3 to TRBJ1-5; D uncertain. The germline CDR1 and CDR2 sequences are ENHRY and SYGVKD. CDR3 length: 12 amino acids. Trimming took off 8 bases at V and 5 bases at J, with 10 bases between the two ends. Here the CDR3 reads CAISGQDQPQHF. CDR3 coding DNA: TGTGCCATCTCTGGGCAGGATCAGCCCCAGCATTTT.

The rearrangement uses TRBV5-1 and TRBJ1-6; D remains ambiguous. The CDR3 is made up of 14 amino acids. Germline V gives CDR1 SGHRS, CDR2 YFSETQ. DNA for the CDR3: TGCGCGAGCGCGGTGAGCTCCTATAATTCACCCCTCCACTTT. Translation: CASAVSSYNSPLHF.

Here the CDR3 reads CASRAGTGSIYEQYV. The CDR3 nucleotides read TGTGCCAGCAGAGCTGGGACAGGTAGTATCTACGAGCAGTACGTC. This chain uses TRBV6-6 with TRBJ2-7; 8 bases line up with TRBD1. Germline CDR1 is MNHNY and CDR2 is SVGAGI (reference sequence). J gave up 3 bases and V 6 bases, and 10 bases lay outside the gene matches. The CDR3 consists of 15 residues.